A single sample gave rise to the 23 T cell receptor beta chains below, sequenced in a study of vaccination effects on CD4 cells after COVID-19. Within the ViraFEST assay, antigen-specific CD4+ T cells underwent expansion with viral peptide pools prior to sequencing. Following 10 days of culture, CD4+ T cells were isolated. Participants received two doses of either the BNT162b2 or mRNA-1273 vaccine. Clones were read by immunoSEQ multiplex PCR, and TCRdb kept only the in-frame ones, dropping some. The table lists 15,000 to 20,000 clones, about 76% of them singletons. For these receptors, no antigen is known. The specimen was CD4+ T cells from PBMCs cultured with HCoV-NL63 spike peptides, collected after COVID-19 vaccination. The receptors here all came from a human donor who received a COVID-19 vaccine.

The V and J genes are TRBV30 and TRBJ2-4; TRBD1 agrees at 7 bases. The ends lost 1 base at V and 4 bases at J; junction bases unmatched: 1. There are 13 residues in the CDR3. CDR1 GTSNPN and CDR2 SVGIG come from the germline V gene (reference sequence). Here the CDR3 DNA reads TGTGCCTGGAGTGGACAGGGTAAAAACATTCAGTACTTC. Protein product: CAWSGQGKNIQYF.

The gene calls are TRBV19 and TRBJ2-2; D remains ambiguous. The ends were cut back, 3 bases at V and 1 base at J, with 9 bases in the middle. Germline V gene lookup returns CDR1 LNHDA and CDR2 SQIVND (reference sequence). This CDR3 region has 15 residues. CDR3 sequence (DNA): TGTGCCAGTAGTATTGTCGGTTTGAACACCGGGGAGCTGTTTTTT. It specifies CASSIVGLNTGELFF.

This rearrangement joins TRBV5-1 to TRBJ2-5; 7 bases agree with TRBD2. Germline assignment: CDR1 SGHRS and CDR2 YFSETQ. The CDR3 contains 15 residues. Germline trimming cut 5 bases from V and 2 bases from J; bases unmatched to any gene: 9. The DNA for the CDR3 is TGCGCCAGCAGTACCGGTTACGGGGGGCAAGAGACCCAGTACTTC. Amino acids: CASSTGYGGQETQYF.

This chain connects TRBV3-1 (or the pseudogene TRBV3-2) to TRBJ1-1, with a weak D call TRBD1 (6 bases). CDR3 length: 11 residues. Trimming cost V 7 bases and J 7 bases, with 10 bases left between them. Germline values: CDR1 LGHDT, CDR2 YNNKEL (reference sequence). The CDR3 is CASTGAGEAFF. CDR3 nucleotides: TGTGCCAGCACAGGGGCGGGTGAAGCTTTCTTT.

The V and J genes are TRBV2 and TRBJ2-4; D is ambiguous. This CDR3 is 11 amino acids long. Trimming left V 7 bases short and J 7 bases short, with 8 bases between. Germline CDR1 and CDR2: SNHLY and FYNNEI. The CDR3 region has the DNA TGTGCCAGCACGTCTAGGAACATTCAGTACTTC. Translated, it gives CASTSRNIQYF. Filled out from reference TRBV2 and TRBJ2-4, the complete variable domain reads EPEVTQTPSHQVTQMGQEVILRCVPISNHLYFYWYRQILGQKVEFLVSFYNNEISEKSEIFDDQFSVERPDGSNFTLKIRSTKLEDSAMYFCASTSRNIQYFGAGTRLSVL.

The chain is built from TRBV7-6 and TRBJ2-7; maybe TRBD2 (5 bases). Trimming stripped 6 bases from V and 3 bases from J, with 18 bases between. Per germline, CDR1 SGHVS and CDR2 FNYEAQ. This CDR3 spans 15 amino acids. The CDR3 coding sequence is TGTGCCAGCAGTTCAGACCGTGGAGGAATCTACGAGCAGTACTTC. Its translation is CASSSDRGGIYEQYF.

This CDR3 reads CASSLSDGVYEQYF. The CDR3 DNA is TGTGCCAGCAGCCTGTCGGATGGCGTTTACGAGCAGTACTTC. This sequence joins TRBV11-2 and TRBJ2-7; D gene uncertain. The CDR3 has 14 residues. CDR1 and CDR2 (germline): SGHAT, FQNNGV. V shed 5 bases and J shed 4 bases, with 15 bases lying between them.

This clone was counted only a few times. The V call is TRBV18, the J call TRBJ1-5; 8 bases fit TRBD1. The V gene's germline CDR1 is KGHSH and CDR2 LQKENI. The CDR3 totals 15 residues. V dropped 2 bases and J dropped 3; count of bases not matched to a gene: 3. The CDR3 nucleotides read TGTGCCAGCTCACCAAGACAGGGGAACAATCAGCCCCAGCATTTT. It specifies CASSPRQGNNQPQHF.

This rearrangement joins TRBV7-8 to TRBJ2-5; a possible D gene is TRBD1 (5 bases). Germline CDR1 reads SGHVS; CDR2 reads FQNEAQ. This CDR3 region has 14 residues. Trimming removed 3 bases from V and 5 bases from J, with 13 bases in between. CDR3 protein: CASSFPQGIETQYF. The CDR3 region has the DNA TGTGCCAGCAGCTTCCCCCAGGGAATCGAGACCCAGTACTTC.

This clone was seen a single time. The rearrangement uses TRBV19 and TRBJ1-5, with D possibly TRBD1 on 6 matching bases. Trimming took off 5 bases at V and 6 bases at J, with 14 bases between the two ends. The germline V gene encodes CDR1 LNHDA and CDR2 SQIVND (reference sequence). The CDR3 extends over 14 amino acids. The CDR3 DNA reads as TGTGCCAGTAGTCTACAGGGTGAGGTTCAGCCCCAGCATTTT. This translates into CASSLQGEVQPQHF.

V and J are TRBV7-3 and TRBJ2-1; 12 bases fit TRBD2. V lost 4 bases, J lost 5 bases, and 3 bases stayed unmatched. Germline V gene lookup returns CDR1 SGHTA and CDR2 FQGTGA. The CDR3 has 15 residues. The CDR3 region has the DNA TGTGCCAGCAGCTCACTAGCGGGGGGCGACAATGAGCAGTTCTTC. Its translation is CASSSLAGGDNEQFF. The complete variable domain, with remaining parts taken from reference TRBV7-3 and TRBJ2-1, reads GAGVSQTPSNKVTEKGKYVELRCDPISGHTALYWYRQSLGQGPEFLIYFQGTGAADDSGLPNDRFFAVRPEGSVSTLKIQRTERGDSAVYLCASSSLAGGDNEQFFGPGTRLTVL.

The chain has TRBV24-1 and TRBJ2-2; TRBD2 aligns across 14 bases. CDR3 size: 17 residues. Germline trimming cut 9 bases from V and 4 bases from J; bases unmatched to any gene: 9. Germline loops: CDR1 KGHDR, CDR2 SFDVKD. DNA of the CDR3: TGTGCCACCTCTGGAGGGACTAGCGGGAGTGTCACCGGGGAGCTGTTTTTT. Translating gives CATSGGTSGSVTGELFF.

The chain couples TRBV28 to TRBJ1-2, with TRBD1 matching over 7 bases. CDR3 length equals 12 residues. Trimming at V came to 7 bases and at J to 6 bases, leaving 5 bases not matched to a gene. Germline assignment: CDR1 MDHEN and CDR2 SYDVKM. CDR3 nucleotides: TGTGCCAGCACTGACAGGGTCCATGGCTACACCTTC. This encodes CASTDRVHGYTF.

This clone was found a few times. CDR3 DNA: TGTGCCAGCAGAGCACCAGGGAGCTCCTATAATTCACCCCTCCACTTT. Encoded protein: CASRAPGSSYNSPLHF. The chain employs TRBV28 and TRBJ1-6; D may be TRBD1 (5 bases). Germline V gene sequence: CDR1 MDHEN, CDR2 SYDVKM. Trimming removed 6 bases from V and 0 bases from J, with 12 bases in between. The CDR3 totals 16 residues.

CDR3: CASSQPELRGPLSSYEQYF. The CDR3 nucleotides are TGTGCCAGCAGCCAACCGGAGCTCAGGGGCCCCCTCAGCTCCTACGAGCAGTACTTC. V usage is TRBV14 and J usage is TRBJ2-7, with D perhaps matching TRBD1 (6 bases). V lost 2 bases and J lost 0, with 23 bases in between. The V gene's germline CDR1 is SGHDN and CDR2 FVKESK. CDR3 length equals 19 residues.

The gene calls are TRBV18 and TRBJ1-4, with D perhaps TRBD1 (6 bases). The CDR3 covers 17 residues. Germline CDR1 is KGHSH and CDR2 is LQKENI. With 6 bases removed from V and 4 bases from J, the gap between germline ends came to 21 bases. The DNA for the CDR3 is TGTGCCAGCTCGGGTCCCAGGGCAGGGGCCGGTAATGAAAAACTGTTTTTT. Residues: CASSGPRAGAGNEKLFF. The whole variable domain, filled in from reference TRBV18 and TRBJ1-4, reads NAGVMQNPRHLVRRRGQEARLRCSPMKGHSHVYWYRQLPEEGLKFMVYLQKENIIDESGMPKERFSAEFPKEGPSILRIQQVVRGDSAAYFCASSGPRAGAGNEKLFFGSGTQLSVL.

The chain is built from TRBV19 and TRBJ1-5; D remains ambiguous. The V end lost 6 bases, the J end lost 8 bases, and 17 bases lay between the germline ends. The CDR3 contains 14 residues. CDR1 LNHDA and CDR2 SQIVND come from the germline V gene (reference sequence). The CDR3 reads CASSPGPQREPQHF. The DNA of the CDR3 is TGTGCCAGTAGCCCCGGACCCCAAAGGGAGCCCCAGCATTTT.

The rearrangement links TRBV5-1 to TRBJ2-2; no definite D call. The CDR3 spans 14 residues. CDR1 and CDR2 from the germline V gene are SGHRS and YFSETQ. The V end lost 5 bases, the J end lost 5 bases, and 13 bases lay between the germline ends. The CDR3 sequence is CASRSQPETGELFF. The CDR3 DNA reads TGCGCCAGCAGAAGTCAGCCGGAGACCGGGGAGCTGTTTTTT.

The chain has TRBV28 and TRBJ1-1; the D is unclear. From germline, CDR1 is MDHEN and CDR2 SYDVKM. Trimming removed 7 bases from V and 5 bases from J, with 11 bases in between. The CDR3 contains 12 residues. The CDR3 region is CASKPVGTEAFF. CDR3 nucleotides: TGTGCCAGCAAGCCGGTGGGAACTGAAGCTTTCTTT.

For the CDR3, the DNA is TGTGCCAGCAGCACCCCGGGATTACCCTACGAGCAGTACTTC. Its protein product is CASSTPGLPYEQYF. J is TRBJ2-7 and V is TRBV7-2, with TRBD2 as a possible D gene (5 bases). The CDR3 is 14 amino acids. The germline V and J ends were trimmed by 5 bases and 2 bases, with 13 bases remaining between them. Germline V gene lookup returns CDR1 SGHTA and CDR2 FQGNSA.

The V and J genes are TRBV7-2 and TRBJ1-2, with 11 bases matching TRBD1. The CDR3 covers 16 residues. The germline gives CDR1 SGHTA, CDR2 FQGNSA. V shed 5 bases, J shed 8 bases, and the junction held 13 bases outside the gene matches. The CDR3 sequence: CASSEGGTGGTRGYTF. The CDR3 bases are TGTGCCAGCAGCGAAGGGGGGACAGGGGGTACTCGGGGCTACACCTTC.

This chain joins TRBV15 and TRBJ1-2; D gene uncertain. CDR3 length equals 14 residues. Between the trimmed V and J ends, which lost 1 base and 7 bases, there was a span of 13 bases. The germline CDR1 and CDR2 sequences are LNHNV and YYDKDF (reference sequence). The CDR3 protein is CATSRGTGAGGYTF. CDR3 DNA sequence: TGTGCCACCAGCAGAGGGACGGGAGCAGGTGGCTACACCTTC.

The CDR3 is CASSSPGHTYEQYF. The CDR3 coding sequence is TGTGCCAGCAGTTCACCGGGACACACCTACGAGCAGTACTTC. The chain carries TRBV28 and TRBJ2-7; D possibly corresponds to TRBD1 (6 bases). V was clipped by 4 bases and J by 2 bases, with 12 bases between them. Looked up from germline, CDR1 is MDHEN and CDR2 is SYDVKM. The CDR3 runs to 14 residues.